These 7 T cell receptor beta chains came from one sample sequenced in a study of cytomegalovirus exposure and HLA in healthy donors. The PCR employed 60 Vbeta primers together with 13 Jbeta primers. Libraries were prepared by immunoSEQ multiplex PCR; TCRdb keeps only in-frame clonotypes and omits some of them. The repertoire includes 150,000 or so clones, about three quarters of them detected once, and about 14% sits in the top ten. Sequences were obtained from PBMCs. Receptor source: a man aged 45 to 65 in good health and CMV-seropositive.

This chain connects TRBV6-5 to TRBJ1-3; D is perhaps TRBD1 (5 bases). The ends were cut back, 9 bases at V and 2 bases at J, with 11 bases in the middle. Germline loops: CDR1 MNHEY, CDR2 SVGAGI. The CDR3 totals 13 residues. The CDR3 loop is CASLGGTGNTIYF. DNA of the CDR3: TGTGCCAGTCTGGGGGGGACTGGAAACACCATATATTTT.

This clone was recorded a few times. The CDR3 DNA is TGTGCCAGCCGACATCCCCCACAAGAGACCCAGTACTTC. It is translated as CASRHPPQETQYF. The chain links TRBV27 to TRBJ2-5; the D is unclear. The CDR3 contains 13 residues. Germline assignment: CDR1 MNHEY and CDR2 SMNVEV (reference sequence). Trimming left V 8 bases short and J 2 bases short, with 12 bases between.

The chain couples TRBV7-9 to TRBJ2-1, with 7 bases lining up with TRBD2. V lost 5 bases, J lost 4 bases, and 5 bases stayed unmatched. Germline V lookup: CDR1 SEHNR, CDR2 FQNEAQ (reference sequence). The length of the CDR3 is 14 residues. CDR3 region: CASSVRGDYNEQFF. The CDR3 nucleotides are TGTGCCAGCAGCGTCCGGGGGGATTACAATGAGCAGTTCTTC.

The chain has TRBV6-1 and TRBJ1-5; 8 nucleotides match TRBD1. The length of the CDR3 is 14 residues. The V gene's germline CDR1 is MNHNS and CDR2 SASEGT. Germline trimming cut 3 bases from V and 7 bases from J; bases unmatched to any gene: 5. The CDR3 protein is CASSDWTGQQPQHF. CDR3 DNA sequence: TGTGCCAGCAGTGACTGGACAGGGCAGCAGCCCCAGCATTTT.

The chain links TRBV6-5 to TRBJ1-2; tentatively, D is TRBD1 (5 bases). This CDR3 is built from 13 residues. Germline V gene sequence: CDR1 MNHEY, CDR2 SVGAGI. V dropped 5 bases and J dropped 4 bases, with 11 bases sitting between them. DNA for the CDR3: TGTGCCAGCAGTAACCTAGACAGCTATGGCTACACCTTC. This gives the protein CASSNLDSYGYTF.

The chain links TRBV5-6 to TRBJ1-1; D may be TRBD1 (6 bases). Germline CDR1 reads SGHDT; CDR2 reads YYEEEE. Trimming shortened V by 4 bases and J by 4 bases, and 17 bases separated the two germline ends. The CDR3 contains 15 residues. As DNA, the CDR3 is TGTGCCAGCAGCCTGTGGTCAGGGGTTGGCACTGAAGCTTTCTTT. It codes for CASSLWSGVGTEAFF.

The chain combines TRBV14 with TRBJ2-7, with D tentatively TRBD2 (5 bases). Germline CDR1 is SGHDN and CDR2 is FVKESK. Trimming stripped 0 bases from V and 9 bases from J, with 9 bases between. The CDR3 consists of 12 residues. The CDR3 DNA follows: TGTGCCAGCAGCCAAGATAATAGCGTGCAGTACTTC. This codes for CASSQDNSVQYF.